Each of the 20 T cell receptor beta chains below was sequenced from the same sample in a study of cytomegalovirus exposure and HLA in healthy donors. 13 Jbeta primers and 60 Vbeta primers were used for the PCR. Produced via immunoSEQ multiplex PCR; TCRdb's table is partial and in-frame only. The table records about 190,000 clones, around 90% of them present only once. Sequencing was done on a sample of PBMCs. The receptors come from a boy under 10 years old in good health and CMV-seronegative.

The V call is TRBV5-4, the J call TRBJ1-2, with 7 bases aligning to TRBD1. The length of the CDR3 is 12 residues. The V and J ends lost 6 bases and 7 bases, in that order; junction bases with no gene match: 6. Germline V gene lookup returns CDR1 SGHNT and CDR2 YYREEE (reference sequence). CDR3 DNA: TGTGCCAGCACCAAAGACAGGGTTGGCTACACCTTC. It is translated as CASTKDRVGYTF.

The V and J genes are TRBV28 and TRBJ2-1, with unresolved D. The CDR3 contains 11 residues. Trimming stripped 1 base from V and 9 bases from J, with 4 bases between. Germline V lookup: CDR1 MDHEN, CDR2 SYDVKM. DNA of the CDR3: TGTGCCAGCAGTTTATCCCGTGAGCAGTTCTTC. It encodes CASSLSREQFF.

The chain joins TRBV30 to TRBJ2-7; 7 bases line up with TRBD1. CDR1 is GTSNPN, CDR2 SVGIG, per germline (reference sequence). With 5 bases clipped from V and 0 bases from J, the junction kept 4 bases outside the gene matches. The length of the CDR3 is 13 residues. The CDR3 here is CAWARDSSYEQYF. For the CDR3, the DNA is TGTGCCTGGGCCCGGGACAGCTCCTACGAGCAGTACTTC.

The gene calls are TRBV7-3 and TRBJ2-7; D might be TRBD1 (6 bases). Per germline, CDR1 SGHTA and CDR2 FQGTGA. There are 11 residues in the CDR3. V gave up 6 bases and J gave up 6 bases, with 9 bases separating them. In DNA, the CDR3 is TGTGCCAGCAGTTCAGGGGTCGAGCAGTACTTC. Translating it yields CASSSGVEQYF. Filled out from reference TRBV7-3 and TRBJ2-7, the complete variable domain reads GAGVSQTPSNKVTEKGKYVELRCDPISGHTALYWYRQSLGQGPEFLIYFQGTGAADDSGLPNDRFFAVRPEGSVSTLKIQRTERGDSAVYLCASSSGVEQYFGPGTRLTVT.

The chain is built from TRBV21-1 and TRBJ1-5; whether TRBD1, the table's D call, matches the DNA was not checked. TRBV21-1 is a documented pseudogene. The CDR3 spans 17 residues. Here the CDR3 reads CASSKGGRGRVHQPQHF. In nucleotides, the CDR3 is TGTGCCAGCAGCAAAGGTGGCAGGGGGCGCGTACATCAGCCCCAGCATTTT.

The chain uses TRBV2 and TRBJ2-5; tentative D call: TRBD2 (6 bases). The tail of the sequence fits TRBJ2-7 better, so the J call may be wrong. The CDR3 has 13 amino acids. Germline values: CDR1 SNHLY, CDR2 FYNNEI. CDR3 sequence (DNA): TGTGCCAGCAGTTACGGGAGCTCCTACGAGCAGTACTTC. Translating gives CASSYGSSYEQYF.

This clone was recorded once. The chain uses TRBV30 and TRBJ2-3, with 11 bases lining up with TRBD2. The CDR3 extends over 15 amino acids. With 0 bases clipped from V and 3 bases from J, the junction kept 2 bases outside the gene matches. CDR1 is GTSNPN, CDR2 SVGIG, per germline (reference sequence). In nucleotides, the CDR3 is TGTGCCTGGAGTGTGGGGACTAGCGGTACAGATACGCAGTATTTT. Residues: CAWSVGTSGTDTQYF.

To note about this clone: One junction end does not reproduce the germline sequence, and a read error may be involved. This specimen includes other DNA sequences encoding the same CDR3. J is TRBJ2-2 and V is TRBV28; D gene uncertain. CDR3 size: 15 residues. Germline lookup yields CDR1 MDHEN and CDR2 SYDVKM. The CDR3 here is CASIPESANTGELFF. As DNA, the CDR3 is TGTGCCAGCATCCCCGAAAGCGCGAACACCGGAGAGCTGTTTTTT.

The CDR3 region is CASSYGGAGELFF. CDR3 coding DNA: TGTGCCAGCAGTTATGGGGGCGCCGGGGAGCTGTTTTTT. The chain uses TRBV6-5 and TRBJ2-2, with D perhaps TRBD1 (6 bases). The CDR3 loop spans 13 amino acids. V was pared by 3 bases and J by 6 bases, with 8 bases between. From germline, CDR1 is MNHEY and CDR2 SVGAGI.

DNA of the CDR3: TGTGCCAGCAGCGGACAGGGGGGAGTCTATGGCTACACCTTC. As protein: CASSGQGGVYGYTF. This chain joins TRBV21-1 and TRBJ1-2; the DNA was not used to check the table's D call, TRBD1. TRBV21-1 constitutes a pseudogene. CDR3 length: 14 residues.

Worth noting for this clone: A junction end diverges from the germline sequence, so it may reflect a read error. The V and J genes are TRBV7-9 and TRBJ1-1; tentatively, D is TRBD1 (5 bases). This CDR3 has 14 residues. In germline, CDR1 is SEHNR, CDR2 FQNEAQ (reference sequence). The DNA for the CDR3 is TGTGCCAGCGGCTTACCCAGGGTGAACACTGAAGCTTTCTTT. Amino acids: CASGLPRVNTEAFF.

This chain links TRBV7-2 with TRBJ2-7; tentative D call: TRBD2 (5 bases). The V and J ends lost 5 bases and 4 bases respectively, with 15 bases between them. The V gene's germline CDR1 is SGHTA and CDR2 FQGNSA. This CDR3 is built from 14 residues. CDR3 DNA: TGTGCCAGCAGCCATCTTCTAGCCGGATACGAGCAGTACTTC. Its translation is CASSHLLAGYEQYF.

The genes are TRBV2 and TRBJ1-1; D is possibly TRBD1 (5 bases). The V end was cut by 10 bases, the J end by 1 base, with 13 bases between. The CDR3 is 13 amino acids. The germline gives CDR1 SNHLY, CDR2 FYNNEI. CDR3 coding DNA: TGTGCCAACCAGCAGGGCAGGAACACTGAAGCTTTCTTT. This encodes CANQQGRNTEAFF. Full variable domain (rest looked up from reference TRBV2 and TRBJ1-1): EPEVTQTPSHQVTQMGQEVILRCVPISNHLYFYWYRQILGQKVEFLVSFYNNEISEKSEIFDDQFSVERPDGSNFTLKIRSTKLEDSAMYFCANQQGRNTEAFFGQGTRLTVV.

This chain joins TRBV19 and TRBJ2-2; 7 positions agree with TRBD1. Per the germline V gene, CDR1 is LNHDA and CDR2 is SQIVND (reference sequence). This CDR3 has 15 amino acids. With V trimmed by 6 bases and J by 4 bases, 8 bases remained unmatched. The CDR3 bases are TGTGCCAGTAGAGTGACAGGGTTTGGCACCGGGGAGCTGTTTTTT. It specifies CASRVTGFGTGELFF.

The V call is TRBV6-1, the J call TRBJ2-5; TRBD2 agrees at 10 bases. Germline lookup yields CDR1 MNHNS and CDR2 SASEGT. J was trimmed by 6 bases and V by 4 bases; bases with no gene match: 14. CDR3 size: 17 residues. The CDR3 loop is CASSVLAGRFRRKTQYF. CDR3 in DNA: TGTGCCAGCAGTGTACTAGCGGGAAGGTTTCGTCGGAAGACCCAGTACTTC.

This clone showed up just a few times. This sequence joins TRBV6-6 and TRBJ1-6, with 7 positions matching TRBD1. Trimming removed 3 bases from V and 7 bases from J; junction bases left unmatched: 6. This CDR3 region has 15 residues. Germline V gene data show CDR1 as MNHNY and CDR2 as SVGAGI (reference sequence). Here the CDR3 reads CASSYEGQPNSPLHF. CDR3 coding DNA: TGTGCCAGCAGTTATGAGGGACAGCCGAATTCACCCCTCCACTTT.

In its sample, this clone was seen once. The J gene is TRBJ2-5, the V gene TRBV5-1; the match to TRBD1 covers 10 bases. The trim removed 4 bases at V and 3 bases at J, leaving 6 bases unmatched. This CDR3 contains 15 residues. Germline lookup yields CDR1 SGHRS and CDR2 YFSETQ. CDR3 nucleotide sequence: TGCGCCAGCAGCCAATCCGGGACAGGGGAAGAGACCCAGTACTTC. It codes for CASSQSGTGEETQYF.

This chain links TRBV7-2 with TRBJ2-2; D unresolved. The CDR3 totals 15 residues. V gave up 4 bases and J gave up 1 base, with 10 bases separating them. The germline CDR1 and CDR2 sequences are SGHTA and FQGNSA. CDR3 bases: TGTGCCAGCAGCTCCGGAGACGGGAACACCGGGGAGCTGTTTTTT. It codes for CASSSGDGNTGELFF.

The rearrangement uses TRBV5-1 and TRBJ2-7; the match to TRBD1 covers 8 bases. Germline V gene sequence: CDR1 SGHRS, CDR2 YFSETQ. This CDR3 has 15 residues. The J segment lost 5 bases and the V segment lost 0 bases, leaving 7 bases of the junction unmatched. CDR3 amino acids: CASSLVAGGFDEQYF. In DNA, the CDR3 is TGCGCCAGCAGCTTGGTGGCAGGGGGCTTCGACGAGCAGTACTTC.

The CDR3 DNA reads TGTGCCAGCGGGCGGGGCAATGGCAACAATGAGCAGTTCTTC. Translating gives CASGRGNGNNEQFF. V usage is TRBV5-4 and J usage is TRBJ2-1, with a tentative D call TRBD2 (6 bases). Germline values: CDR1 SGHNT, CDR2 YYREEE (reference sequence). The CDR3 runs to 14 residues. V was pared by 7 bases and J by 5 bases, with 16 bases between.